Sequencing of this TCR beta chain was carried out in a study of T cells in Graves' hyperthyroidism and ophthalmopathy. TCR beta CDR3 sequences were amplified from RNA transcripts. HTBI primers were employed in a first-round RT-PCR of the TCR CDR3. Each CDR3 protein gets one entry after TCRdb re-called the multiplex PCR reads with MiXCR. The table includes approximately 380,000 distinct CDR3 sequences, about 18% detected once. The germline V gene encodes CDR1 SGHVS and CDR2 FQNEAQ. The CDR3 consists of 12 residues. Between the trimmed V and J ends, which lost 6 bases and 0 bases, there was a span of 3 bases. Regarding the study as a whole: Blood also held most thyroid clonotypes expanded beyond 0.001. Median prediction lead before ophthalmopathy onset was 6 to 8 months with the model.

Worth noting for this clonotype: Antigen: not known.

Thyroid ultrasound and orbital computed tomography, with clinical symptoms and serum thyroxine and TRAb, informed diagnoses. PBMCs stemmed from approximately 9.1 ml fresh peripheral blood. The sequenced sample consisted of blood. The receptor comes from a man younger than 35 with Graves' ophthalmopathy. V usage is TRBV7-8 and J usage is TRBJ2-4; D is undetermined. CDR3 sequence reads: CASRKAKNIQYF. CDR3 bases: TGTGCCAGCAGAAAAGCCAAAAACATTCAGTACTTC.